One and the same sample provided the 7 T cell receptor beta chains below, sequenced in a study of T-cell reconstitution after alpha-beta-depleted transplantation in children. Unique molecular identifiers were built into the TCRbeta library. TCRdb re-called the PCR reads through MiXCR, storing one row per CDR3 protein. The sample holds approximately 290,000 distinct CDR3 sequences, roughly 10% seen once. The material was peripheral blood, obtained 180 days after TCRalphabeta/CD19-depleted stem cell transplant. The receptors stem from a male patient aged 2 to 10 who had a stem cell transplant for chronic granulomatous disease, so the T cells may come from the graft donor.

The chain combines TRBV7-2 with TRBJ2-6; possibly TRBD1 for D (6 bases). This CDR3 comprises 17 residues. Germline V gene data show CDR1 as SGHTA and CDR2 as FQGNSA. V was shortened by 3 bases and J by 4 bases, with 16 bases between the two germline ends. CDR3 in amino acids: CASSLGSRQGGANVLTF. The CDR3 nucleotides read TGTGCCAGCAGCTTGGGATCCCGCCAGGGGGGGGCCAACGTCCTGACTTTC. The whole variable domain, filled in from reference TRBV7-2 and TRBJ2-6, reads GAGVSQSPSNKVTEKGKDVELRCDPISGHTALYWYRQSLGQGLEFLIYFQGNSAPDKSGLPSDRFSAERTGGSVSTLTIQRTQQEDSAVYLCASSLGSRQGGANVLTFGAGSRLTVL.

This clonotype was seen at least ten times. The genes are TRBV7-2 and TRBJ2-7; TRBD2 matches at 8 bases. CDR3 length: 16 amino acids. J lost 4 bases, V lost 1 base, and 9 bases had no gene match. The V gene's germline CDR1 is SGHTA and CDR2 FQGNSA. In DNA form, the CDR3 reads TGTGCCAGCAGCTTAGTTGCGGGGGGCGCCGAGTACGAGCAGTACTTC. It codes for CASSLVAGGAEYEQYF.

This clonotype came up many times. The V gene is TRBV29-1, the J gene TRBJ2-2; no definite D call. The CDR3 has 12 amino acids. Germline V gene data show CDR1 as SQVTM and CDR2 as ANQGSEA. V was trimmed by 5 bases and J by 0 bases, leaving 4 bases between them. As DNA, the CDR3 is TGCAGCGTTCAGACGAACACCGGGGAGCTGTTTTTT. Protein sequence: CSVQTNTGELFF.

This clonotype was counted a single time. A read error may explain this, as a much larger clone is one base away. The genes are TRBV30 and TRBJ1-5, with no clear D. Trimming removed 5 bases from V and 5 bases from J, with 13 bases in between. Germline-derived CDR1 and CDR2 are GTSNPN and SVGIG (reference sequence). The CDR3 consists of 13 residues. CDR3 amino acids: CAWGHPPDQPQHF. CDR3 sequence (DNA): TGTGCCTGGGGCCATCCGCCGGATCAGCCCCAGCATTTT.

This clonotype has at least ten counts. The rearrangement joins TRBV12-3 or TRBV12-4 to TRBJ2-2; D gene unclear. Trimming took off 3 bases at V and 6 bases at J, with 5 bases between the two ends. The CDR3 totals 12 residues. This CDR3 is CASSFGPGELFF. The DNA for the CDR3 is TGTGCCAGCAGTTTCGGTCCCGGGGAGCTGTTTTTT.

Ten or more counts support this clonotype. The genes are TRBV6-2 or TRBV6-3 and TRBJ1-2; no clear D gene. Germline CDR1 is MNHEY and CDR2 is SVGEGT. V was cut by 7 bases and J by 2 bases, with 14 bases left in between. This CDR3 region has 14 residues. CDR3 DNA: TGTGCCAGCACCTATCTACGAGGAAACTATGGCTACACCTTC. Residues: CASTYLRGNYGYTF.

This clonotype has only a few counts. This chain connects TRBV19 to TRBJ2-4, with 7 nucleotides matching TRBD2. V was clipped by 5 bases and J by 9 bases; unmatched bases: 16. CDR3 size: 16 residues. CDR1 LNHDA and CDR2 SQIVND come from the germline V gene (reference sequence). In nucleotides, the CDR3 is TGTGCCAGTAGTGCTACCATTGGGGGGGTCGGTGGCATTCAGTACTTC. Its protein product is CASSATIGGVGGIQYF.